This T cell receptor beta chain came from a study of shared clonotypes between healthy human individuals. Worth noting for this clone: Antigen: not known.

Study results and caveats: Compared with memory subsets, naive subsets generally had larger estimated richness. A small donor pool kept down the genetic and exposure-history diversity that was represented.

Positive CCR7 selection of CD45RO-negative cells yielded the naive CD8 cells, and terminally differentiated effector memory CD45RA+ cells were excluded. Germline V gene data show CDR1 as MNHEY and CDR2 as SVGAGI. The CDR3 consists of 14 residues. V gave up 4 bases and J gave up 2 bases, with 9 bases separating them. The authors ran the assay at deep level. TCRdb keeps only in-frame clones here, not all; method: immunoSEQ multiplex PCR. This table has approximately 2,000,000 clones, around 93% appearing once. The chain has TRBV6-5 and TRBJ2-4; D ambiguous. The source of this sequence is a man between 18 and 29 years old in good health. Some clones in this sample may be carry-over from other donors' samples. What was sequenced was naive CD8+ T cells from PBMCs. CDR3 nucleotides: TGTGCCAGCAGTTTCCGTAACTCCAAAAACATTCAGTACTTC. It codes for CASSFRNSKNIQYF.